The 10 T cell receptor beta chains below all came from one sample that was sequenced in a study of T cells in Graves' hyperthyroidism and ophthalmopathy. The CDR3 regions of TCR beta were amplified from RNA transcripts. HTBI primers were employed in a first-round RT-PCR of the TCR CDR3. TCRdb used MiXCR to reprocess the multiplex PCR reads, holding one entry per CDR3 protein. This table has approximately 220,000 distinct CDR3 sequences, around 16% appearing once. The sample comprised blood. The source is a man aged 35 to 55 with Graves' hyperthyroidism.

In its sample, this clonotype was seen a few times. This sequence joins TRBV10-3 and TRBJ2-2; TRBD1 aligns across 7 bases. The ends lost 6 bases at V and 5 bases at J; junction bases unmatched: 6. This CDR3 contains 14 residues. Germline CDR1 is ENHRY and CDR2 is SYGVKD. The CDR3: CAIRGTALTGELFF. In DNA form, the CDR3 reads TGTGCCATCAGGGGGACAGCGTTGACCGGGGAGCTGTTTTTT.

This clonotype has a count of ten or more. The chain recombines TRBV5-1 with TRBJ1-1; 7 bases agree with TRBD1. The CDR3 is made up of 15 amino acids. Germline trimming cut 2 bases from V and 5 bases from J; bases unmatched to any gene: 9. Germline V lookup: CDR1 SGHRS, CDR2 YFSETQ. The CDR3 region is CASSFFYRGETEAFF. CDR3 bases: TGCGCCAGCAGCTTCTTTTACAGGGGTGAGACTGAAGCTTTCTTT.

The rearrangement links TRBV11-2 to TRBJ2-3; D perhaps matches TRBD1 (6 bases). V gave up 5 bases and J gave up 3 bases, with 15 bases separating them. Germline-derived CDR1 and CDR2 are SGHAT and FQNNGV. The length of the CDR3 is 15 residues. Here the CDR3 reads CASSRSGTLTDTQYF. In nucleotides, the CDR3 is TGTGCCAGCAGCCGATCCGGGACACTAACAGATACGCAGTATTTT.

A note on this clonotype: This could be a read error, since a much larger clone is one nucleotide away. The chain couples TRBV20-1 to TRBJ1-1; 7 nucleotides line up with TRBD1. The germline CDR1 and CDR2 sequences are DFQATT and SNEGSKA (reference sequence). The CDR3 loop spans 13 amino acids. In DNA form, the CDR3 reads TGCAGTGCTAAGGACAGGCGTGACACTGAAGCTCTCTTT. Amino acids: CSAKDRRDTEALF.

This clonotype was seen more than once but under ten times. The chain links TRBV28 to TRBJ2-2; no reliable D call. The CDR3 has 13 residues. Trimming pared 7 bases from V and 4 bases from J, leaving 10 bases between. Germline V CDR1 and CDR2: MDHEN, SYDVKM. Here the CDR3 DNA reads TGTGCCAGCACTGAACACCTCACCGGGGAGCTGTTTTTT. Translation: CASTEHLTGELFF.

V usage is TRBV20-1 and J usage is TRBJ2-5; TRBD2 matches at 13 bases. V trimming: 1 base; J trimming: 2 bases; junction bases outside the gene matches: 4. There are 16 residues in the CDR3. Germline V lookup: CDR1 DFQATT, CDR2 SNEGSKA (reference sequence). CDR3 protein: CSARGLAGGPQETQYF. CDR3 nucleotides: TGCAGTGCTAGAGGACTAGCGGGGGGACCTCAAGAGACCCAGTACTTC.

V and J are TRBV28 and TRBJ1-2, with a tentative D call TRBD1 (5 bases). The CDR3 totals 14 residues. Germline CDR1 MDHEN, CDR2 SYDVKM. Trimming took 2 bases from V and 5 from J, leaving 12 bases between them. The CDR3 coding sequence is TGTGCCAGCAGTTTAGTCGGGGGAGAGTATGGCTACACCTTC. It codes for CASSLVGGEYGYTF.

In its sample, this clonotype was seen many times. The chain employs TRBV18 and TRBJ1-1, with D possibly matching TRBD1 (6 bases). CDR1 is KGHSH and CDR2 is LQKENI in the germline V gene. V lost 6 bases and J 4 bases, leaving 18 bases between the germline ends. This CDR3 has 15 amino acids. CDR3 DNA sequence: TGTGCCAGCTCGCCCGGGACATTTAGGATCACTGAAGCTTTCTTT. Its protein product is CASSPGTFRITEAFF.

In this sample, this clonotype turned up many times. The V and J genes are TRBV18 and TRBJ2-7; TRBD1 aligns across 7 bases. The V gene's germline CDR1 is KGHSH and CDR2 LQKENI. There are 15 residues in the CDR3. J lost 1 base, V lost 6 bases, and 9 bases had no gene match. CDR3 nucleotide sequence: TGTGCCAGCTCGCACCGACAGGGTGGTTCCTACGAGCAGTACTTC. As protein: CASSHRQGGSYEQYF.

In this sample, this clonotype turned up many times. The chain employs TRBV28 and TRBJ1-5; TRBD1 matches at 7 bases. The J segment lost 0 bases and the V segment lost 1 base, leaving 6 bases of the junction unmatched. Germline CDR1 MDHEN, CDR2 SYDVKM. The CDR3 has 17 residues. The CDR3 spells CASSLSGQSNSNQPQHF. Here the CDR3 DNA reads TGTGCCAGCAGTTTATCGGGACAGTCTAATAGCAATCAGCCCCAGCATTTT.